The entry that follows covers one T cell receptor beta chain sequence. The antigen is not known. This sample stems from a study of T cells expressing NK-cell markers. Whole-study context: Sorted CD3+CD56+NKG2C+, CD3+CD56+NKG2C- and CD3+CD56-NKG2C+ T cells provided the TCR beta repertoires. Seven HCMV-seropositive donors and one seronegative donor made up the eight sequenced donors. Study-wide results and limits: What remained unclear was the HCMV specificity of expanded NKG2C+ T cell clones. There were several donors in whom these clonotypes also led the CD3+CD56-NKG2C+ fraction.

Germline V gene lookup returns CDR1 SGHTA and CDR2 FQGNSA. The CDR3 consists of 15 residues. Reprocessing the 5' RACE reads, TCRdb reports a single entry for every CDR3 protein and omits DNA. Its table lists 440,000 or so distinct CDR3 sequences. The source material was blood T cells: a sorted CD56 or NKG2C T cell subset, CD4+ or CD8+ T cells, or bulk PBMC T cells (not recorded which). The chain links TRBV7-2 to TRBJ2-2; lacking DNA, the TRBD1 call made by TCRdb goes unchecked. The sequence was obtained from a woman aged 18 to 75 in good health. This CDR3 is CASSLFGQGTGELFF.